Reported below is one T cell receptor beta chain. This entry comes from a study of blood T cell repertoires in COVID-19. Overall study context: From the United States, Italy and Spain came samples of acute and convalescent COVID-19.

Original processing notes: The authors estimated nucleated cell counts from reference gene primer amplification. Assay: immunoSEQ multiplex PCR; the TCRdb copy retains only in-frame clones and omits some. V, J and clone size derive from that table, while D and trimming were established from the DNA sequence. The sample lists around 150,000 clones, approximately 80% occurring once. This CDR3 has 15 amino acids. Trimming took 3 bases from V and 4 from J; bases not matched to a gene: 8. CDR1 and CDR2 (germline): SGHAT, FQDESV (reference sequence). The chain has TRBV11-1 and TRBJ1-1, with 7 bases lining up with TRBD1. The sequence came from a woman between 50 and 59 years old with acute or convalescent COVID-19. Sequencing used peripheral blood. The CDR3 nucleotides read TGTGCCAGCAGCTTTGTAGGGGGCTCGGGCACTGAAGCTTTCTTT. Translated, it gives CASSFVGGSGTEAFF.